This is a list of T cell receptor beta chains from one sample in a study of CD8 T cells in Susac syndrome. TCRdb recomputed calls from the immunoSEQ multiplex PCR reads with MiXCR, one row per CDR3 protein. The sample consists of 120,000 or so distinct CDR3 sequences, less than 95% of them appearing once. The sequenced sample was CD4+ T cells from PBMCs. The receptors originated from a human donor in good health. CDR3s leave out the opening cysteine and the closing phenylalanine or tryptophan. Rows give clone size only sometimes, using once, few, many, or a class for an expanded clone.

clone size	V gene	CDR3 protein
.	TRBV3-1	ASSHGGFPYEQY
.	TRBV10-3	AISESADSNQPQH
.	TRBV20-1	SARPSGTGRVTLH
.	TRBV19	ASTSWGGGSNQPQH
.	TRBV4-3	ASSQDLGISYEQY
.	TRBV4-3	ASSQDPSGWNSPLH
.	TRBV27	ASIKRGTDTQY
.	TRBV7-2	ASSLQGRNTEAF
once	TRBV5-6	ASSSPGTGYLDTQY
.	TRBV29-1	SAAGLAGTTDTQY
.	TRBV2	ASEGNQETQY
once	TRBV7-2	ASSFRRASNTEAF
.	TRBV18	ASSPTLPAESDSPLH
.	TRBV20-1	SARVGQPQH
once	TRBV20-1	SASDGPAREKLF
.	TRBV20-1	SAETSVGSPLH
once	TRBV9	ASSVVMAEAF
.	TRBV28	ASSTGAGGPYEQY
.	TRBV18	ASSPWGDQPQH
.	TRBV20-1	SARGDNFNYGYT
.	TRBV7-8	ASSLAPISYEQY
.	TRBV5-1	ASSPGTGGAETQY
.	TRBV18	ASSPGTGVEETQY
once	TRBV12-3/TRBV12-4	ASSLRVSYEQY
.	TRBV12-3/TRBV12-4	ASSPPHKLTDTQY
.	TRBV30	ALGLAGARF
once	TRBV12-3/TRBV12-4	ASSLRSGGPNEQF
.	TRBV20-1	SASSGISGNTIY
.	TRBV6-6	ASSYSGGAETQY
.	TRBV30	AWSLEGSQTQY
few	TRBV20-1	SATSYGTSGEQY
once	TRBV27	ASSLVSRGLYEQY
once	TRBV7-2	ASSFTGDDTIY
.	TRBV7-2	ASSLPSGSRYEQY
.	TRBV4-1	ASSQDGYAGELF
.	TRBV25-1	ASKLGDFGTQY
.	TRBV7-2	ASSLTWGGLAGGPETQY
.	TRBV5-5	ASSAAGLPGDEQY
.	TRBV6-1	ATSSGGYGEQY
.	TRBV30	AWSERGLGNTIY
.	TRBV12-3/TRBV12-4	ASRGTGVDTQY
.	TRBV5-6	ASSRAFTDTQY
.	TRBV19	ASSIDKTYQETQY
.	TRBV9	ASSPPGTSGSSRQF
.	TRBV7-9	ASSLARGRGEDTQY